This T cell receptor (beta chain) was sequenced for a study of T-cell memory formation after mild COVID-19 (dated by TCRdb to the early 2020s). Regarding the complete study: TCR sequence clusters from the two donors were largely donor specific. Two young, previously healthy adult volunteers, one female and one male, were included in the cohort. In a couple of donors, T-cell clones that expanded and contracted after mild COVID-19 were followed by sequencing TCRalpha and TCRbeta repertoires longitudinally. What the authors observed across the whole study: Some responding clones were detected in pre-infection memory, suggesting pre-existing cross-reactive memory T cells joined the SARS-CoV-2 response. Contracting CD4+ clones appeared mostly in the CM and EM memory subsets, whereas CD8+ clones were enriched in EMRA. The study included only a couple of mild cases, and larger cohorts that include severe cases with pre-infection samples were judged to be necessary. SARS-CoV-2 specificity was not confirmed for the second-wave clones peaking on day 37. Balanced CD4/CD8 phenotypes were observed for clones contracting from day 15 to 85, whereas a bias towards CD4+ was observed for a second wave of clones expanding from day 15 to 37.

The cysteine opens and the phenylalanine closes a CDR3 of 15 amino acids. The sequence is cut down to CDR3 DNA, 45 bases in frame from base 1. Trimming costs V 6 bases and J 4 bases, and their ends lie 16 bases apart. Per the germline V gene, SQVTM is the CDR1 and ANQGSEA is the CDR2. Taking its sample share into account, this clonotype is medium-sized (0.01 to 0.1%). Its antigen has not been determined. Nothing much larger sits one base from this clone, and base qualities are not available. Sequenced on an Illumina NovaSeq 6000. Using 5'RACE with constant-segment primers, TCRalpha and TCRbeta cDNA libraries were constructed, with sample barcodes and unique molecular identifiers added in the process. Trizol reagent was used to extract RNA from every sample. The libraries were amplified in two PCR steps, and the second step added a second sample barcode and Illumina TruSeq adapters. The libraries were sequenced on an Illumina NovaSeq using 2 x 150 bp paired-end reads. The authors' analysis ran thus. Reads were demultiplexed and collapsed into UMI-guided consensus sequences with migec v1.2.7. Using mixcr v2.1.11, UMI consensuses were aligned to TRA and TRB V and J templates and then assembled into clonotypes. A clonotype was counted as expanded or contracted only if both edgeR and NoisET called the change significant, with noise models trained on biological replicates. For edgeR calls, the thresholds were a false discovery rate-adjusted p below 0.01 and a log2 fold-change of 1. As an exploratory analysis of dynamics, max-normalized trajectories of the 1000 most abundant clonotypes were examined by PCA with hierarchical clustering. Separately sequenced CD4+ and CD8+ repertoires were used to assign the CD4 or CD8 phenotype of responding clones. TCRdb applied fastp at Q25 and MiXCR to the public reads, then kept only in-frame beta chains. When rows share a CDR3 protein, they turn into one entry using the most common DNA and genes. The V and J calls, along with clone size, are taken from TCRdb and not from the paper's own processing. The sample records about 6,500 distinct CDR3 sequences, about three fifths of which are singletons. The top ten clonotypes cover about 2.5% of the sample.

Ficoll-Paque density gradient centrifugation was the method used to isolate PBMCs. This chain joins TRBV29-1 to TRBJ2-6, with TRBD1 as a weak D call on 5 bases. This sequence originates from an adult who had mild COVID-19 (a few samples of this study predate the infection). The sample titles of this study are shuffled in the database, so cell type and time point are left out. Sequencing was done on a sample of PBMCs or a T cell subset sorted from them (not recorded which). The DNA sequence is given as TGCAGCGTGCGTCAGGGAACGAGCGGGGCCAACGTCCTGACTTTC. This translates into CSVRQGTSGANVLTF.